The rows below give T cell receptor beta chains drawn from one sample of a study of cytomegalovirus exposure and HLA in healthy donors. Profiled with immunoSEQ multiplex PCR; TCRdb holds only in-frame clones, not every one. This repertoire shows more than 95,000 clones, roughly four fifths found once; its top ten account for approximately 13%. The specimen was PBMCs. Receptors originate from a woman aged 60-75 years in good health and CMV-seropositive. Each CDR3 is given with its conserved first and last residue. The D gene is left open where the match is weak. Only part of the rows carry a size: once, few, many, or a class if the clone is expanded.

TRBJ2-2,.,TRBV7-2,.,CASSLSGWQTGELFF,TGTGCCAGCAGCTTAAGCGGGTGGCAGACCGGGGAGCTGTTTTTT
TRBJ2-7,TRBD2,TRBV5-1,once,CASSFGRDMTEQYF,TGCGCCAGCAGCTTCGGGAGGGATATGACCGAGCAGTACTTC
TRBJ2-5,TRBD2,TRBV4-3,.,CASSQERGGQETQYF,TGCGCCAGCAGCCAAGAGCGGGGGGGCCAAGAGACCCAGTACTTC
TRBJ1-1,.,TRBV4-1,.,CASSHPVRGGYEAFF,TGCGCCAGCAGCCACCCGGTGAGAGGGGGTTATGAAGCTTTCTTT
TRBJ1-5,TRBD1,TRBV28,.,CASRDRGSNQPQHF,TGTGCCAGCAGAGACAGGGGTAGCAATCAGCCCCAGCATTTT
TRBJ2-7,TRBD1,TRBV7-8,once,CASSSSGQGLGEQYF,TGTGCCAGCAGCTCTTCGGGACAGGGTTTGGGCGAGCAGTACTTC
TRBJ2-7,.,TRBV6-5,once,CASSYGRLSDEQYF,TGTGCCAGCAGTTACGGGAGACTCTCGGACGAGCAGTACTTC
TRBJ2-5,.,TRBV29-1,.,CSVEGAGTETQYF,TGCAGCGTTGAAGGGGCGGGGACAGAGACCCAGTACTTC
TRBJ1-2,.,TRBV7-2,.,CASSLPSVGGRYGYTF,TGTGCCAGCAGCTTACCTTCCGTGGGGGGACGTTATGGCTACACCTTC
TRBJ2-1,.,TRBV7-2,.,CASSPPGLTRTNEQFF,TGTGCCAGCAGCCCACCGGGACTCACCAGGACCAATGAGCAGTTCTTC
TRBJ2-7,.,TRBV4-3,few,CASSQEWRNEQYF,TGCGCCAGCAGCCAAGAATGGCGGAACGAGCAGTACTTC
TRBJ1-1,.,TRBV7-9,once,CASRGVEYNTEAFF,TGTGCCAGCCGGGGGGTGGAGTACAACACTGAAGCTTTCTTT
TRBJ1-2,TRBD1,TRBV11-2,.,CASSLPGQGRFKGYTF,TGTGCCAGCAGCTTACCGGGACAGGGACGGTTTAAGGGCTACACCTTC
TRBJ2-3,.,TRBV15,few,CATSRERLYTDTQYF,TGTGCCACCAGCAGAGAACGACTGTACACAGATACGCAGTATTTT
TRBJ1-2,TRBD1,TRBV29-1,.,CSVAGTGGAGSGYTF,TGCAGCGTCGCCGGTACAGGGGGCGCGGGGTCTGGCTACACCTTC
TRBJ2-7,TRBD1,TRBV6-5,few,CASSRGQGLYEQYF,TGTGCCAGCAGCCGAGGACAGGGTCTATACGAGCAGTACTTC
TRBJ1-1,.,TRBV4-3,few,CASSQAPENTEAFF,TGCGCCAGCAGCCAAGCCCCAGAGAACACTGAAGCTTTCTTT
TRBJ1-2,.,TRBV9,once,CASSVVQGGNYGYTF,TGTGCCAGCAGCGTAGTCCAGGGCGGTAACTATGGCTACACCTTC
TRBJ2-7,.,TRBV7-2,.,CASSLVSVAYEQYF,TGTGCCAGCAGCTTAGTCTCCGTCGCCTACGAGCAGTACTTC
TRBJ2-1,TRBD1,TRBV12-5,few,CASAADRGGNEQFF,TGTGCTAGTGCCGCGGACAGGGGCGGCAATGAGCAGTTCTTC
TRBJ1-4,TRBD1,TRBV19,.,CASRRDRGPEKLFF,TGTGCCAGTAGACGGGACAGGGGGCCTGAAAAACTGTTTTTT
TRBJ2-7,.,TRBV18,.,CASSSRDEQYF,TGTGCCAGCTCCAGCCGGGACGAGCAGTACTTC
TRBJ2-3,TRBD2,TRBV6-4,few,CASSDSTSGSTDTQYF,TGTGCCAGCAGTGACTCGACTAGCGGGAGCACAGATACGCAGTATTTT
TRBJ1-1,.,TRBV15,once,CATSREQDRNSVAFF,TGTGCCACCAGCAGAGAGCAAGACAGGAACAGCGTGGCTTTCTTT
TRBJ2-1,TRBD2,TRBV4-2,.,CASSQDVVASGRNEQFF,TGTGCCAGCAGCCAAGATGTAGTGGCTAGCGGGAGAAATGAGCAGTTCTTC
TRBJ1-1,TRBD1,TRBV14,.,CASSQPDRRGEAFF,TGTGCCAGCAGCCAGCCGGACAGGCGGGGTGAAGCTTTCTTT
TRBJ2-7,TRBD2,TRBV9,.,CASSVATGGREQYF,TGTGCCAGCAGCGTAGCCACGGGCGGGAGAGAGCAGTACTTC
TRBJ1-1,.,TRBV4-3,.,CASSQTAVPRTEAFF,TGCGCCAGCAGCCAGACTGCAGTGCCGAGGACTGAAGCTTTCTTT
TRBJ2-7,TRBD2,TRBV5-1,.,CASSLGGWEGSYEQYF,TGCGCCAGCAGCTTGGGGGGCTGGGAGGGCTCCTACGAGCAGTACTTC
TRBJ2-5,.,TRBV7-2,.,CASSPNRLQGTRETQYF,TGTGCCAGCAGCCCGAACCGATTACAGGGAACGCGAGAGACCCAGTACTTC
TRBJ1-1,TRBD1,TRBV4-3,few,CASSQDYRGPTEAFF,TGCGCCAGCAGCCAGGACTACAGGGGGCCCACTGAAGCTTTCTTT
TRBJ1-1,TRBD1,TRBV10-1,.,CAGTGGMNTEAFF,TGCGCCGGGACAGGGGGCATGAACACTGAAGCTTTCTTT
TRBJ2-3,TRBD2,TRBV7-9,.,CASSPRTSGYTDTQYF,TGTGCCAGCAGCCCCCGGACTAGCGGCTACACAGATACGCAGTATTTT
TRBJ2-2,.,TRBV30,.,CAWLTRVANTGELFF,TGTGCCTGGCTGACCCGGGTCGCGAACACCGGGGAGCTGTTTTTT
TRBJ2-7,TRBD2,TRBV5-1,.,CASSGWTSGTPRQYF,TGCGCCAGCAGCGGATGGACTAGCGGGACACCGAGACAGTACTTC
TRBJ1-1,.,TRBV7-9,.,CASSPLIAGTEAFF,TGTGCCAGCAGCCCGTTGATAGCGGGCACTGAAGCTTTCTTT
TRBJ1-3,TRBD1,TRBV6-5,.,CASSYDRAMKGNTIYF,TGTGCCAGCAGTTACGACAGGGCAATGAAAGGAAACACCATATATTTT
TRBJ2-7,TRBD1,TRBV6-1,few,CASSEPGQGNSYEQYF,TGTGCCAGCAGTGAGCCCGGACAGGGAAACTCCTACGAGCAGTACTTC
TRBJ2-1,TRBD2,TRBV18,.,CASSEQAGGNEQFF,TGTGCCAGCTCAGAGCAAGCGGGGGGCAATGAGCAGTTCTTC
TRBJ2-3,TRBD2,TRBV19,.,CASSKASGGSSTDTQYF,TGTGCCAGTAGTAAGGCTAGCGGGGGCAGTAGCACAGATACGCAGTATTTT
TRBJ1-6,TRBD1,TRBV10-3,.,CAIRGQGFVDSPLHF,TGTGCCATCAGGGGACAGGGATTTGTCGATTCACCCCTCCACTTT
TRBJ2-2,.,TRBV2,.,CASTQLVRELFF,TGTGCCAGCACACAGCTGGTCCGGGAGCTGTTTTTT
TRBJ1-5,.,TRBV6-1,.,CASRAVNLNQPQHF,TGTGCCAGCAGAGCCGTCAACTTAAATCAGCCCCAGCATTTT
TRBJ2-3,TRBD2,TRBV19,once,CASSMGQGAGGTDTQYF,TGTGCCAGTAGTATGGGCCAGGGCGCGGGGGGCACAGATACGCAGTATTTT
TRBJ1-2,.,TRBV19,.,CACTAGAGGDYGYTF,TGTGCCTGTACTGCGGGAGCCGGGGGCGACTATGGCTACACCTTC
TRBJ2-2,.,TRBV7-3,.,CASSLAAGNTGELFF,TGTGCCAGCAGCTTAGCAGCGGGTAACACCGGGGAGCTGTTTTTT
TRBJ2-7,TRBD1,TRBV6-1,.,CASSGPYTGTGILYEQYF,TGTGCCAGCAGTGGCCCTTATACCGGGACAGGGATCTTATACGAGCAGTACTTC
TRBJ1-4,TRBD1,TRBV7-3,.,CASSSTGTVGEKLFF,TGTGCCAGCAGCTCAACCGGGACAGTTGGTGAAAAACTGTTTTTT
TRBJ2-1,TRBD2,TRBV4-2,.,CASSQVAGEAYNEQFF,TGTGCCAGCAGCCAGGTGGCGGGGGAAGCCTACAATGAGCAGTTCTTC
TRBJ1-1,TRBD1,TRBV14,once,CASSQRTGGWTEAFF,TGTGCCAGCAGCCAACGGACAGGGGGCTGGACTGAAGCTTTCTTT
TRBJ2-1,.,TRBV6-5,.,CASSSSGIITYNEQFF,TGTGCCAGCAGTTCCTCCGGGATAATAACCTACAATGAGCAGTTCTTC
TRBJ1-5,.,TRBV9,.,CASGTPNQPQHF,TGTGCCAGCGGGACACCCAATCAGCCCCAGCATTTT
TRBJ1-5,.,TRBV6-5,.,CASSYSGVTNQPQHF,TGTGCCAGCAGTTACTCAGGGGTTACCAATCAGCCCCAGCATTTT
TRBJ2-7,TRBD2,TRBV4-1,.,CASSRPGGSGAYEQYF,TGCGCCAGCAGCCGGCCGGGGGGTAGCGGGGCCTACGAGCAGTACTTC
TRBJ2-1,TRBD2,TRBV5-6,.,CASGGREGLSHEQFF,TGTGCCAGCGGCGGGCGGGAGGGCCTTTCGCATGAGCAGTTCTTC